These 8 T cell receptor beta chains share one sample of origin, sequenced in a study of blood T cells in healthy people across ages. Using a J-beta primer mix together with a sample-barcoded 5' primer, a second PCR was run for about 7 to 12 cycles. TCRdb re-derived calls from the 5' RACE reads in MiXCR, one entry per CDR3 protein. The sample holds 550,000 to 600,000 distinct CDR3 sequences, about 45% seen once. Sample: blood. These receptors were taken from an elderly man in good health.

This clonotype was counted once. One end of the junction varies from germline; a read error may be responsible. V is TRBV7-9 and J is TRBJ1-5; the D is unclear. The germline CDR1 and CDR2 sequences are SEHNR and FQNEAQ (reference sequence). This CDR3 is 13 amino acids long. This chain's CDR3 is CANSLSGNQPQHF. As DNA, the CDR3 is TGTGCCAACAGCTTATCCGGCAATCAGCCCCAGCATTTT.

V gene TRBV5-1 combines with J gene TRBJ2-5; no firm D call. The length of the CDR3 is 14 residues. The ends were cut back, 6 bases at V and 5 bases at J, with 17 bases in the middle. Germline V gene lookup returns CDR1 SGHRS and CDR2 YFSETQ. The CDR3 DNA reads as TGCGCCAGCAACCCTTCGCGGACCGGGGAGACCCAGTACTTC. Its protein product is CASNPSRTGETQYF.

CDR3 amino acids: CASSFRNREGYGYTF. The DNA of the CDR3 is TGTGCCAGCAGCTTCCGGAACAGGGAGGGCTATGGCTACACCTTC. The chain joins TRBV7-2 to TRBJ1-2; D is possibly TRBD1 (6 bases). The CDR3 spans 15 residues. The germline gives CDR1 SGHTA, CDR2 FQGNSA. Trimming shortened V by 3 bases and J by 4 bases, and 15 bases separated the two germline ends.

The chain uses TRBV6-2 or TRBV6-3 and TRBJ2-2; D possibly uses TRBD1 or TRBD2 (5 bases each). CDR1 is MNHEY and CDR2 is SVGEGT in the germline V gene. The V and J ends lost 7 bases and 5 bases respectively, with 17 bases between them. The CDR3 spans 15 residues. In DNA form, the CDR3 reads TGTGCCAGCATCGTTGGGGGATCAGGAACCGGGGAGCTGTTTTTT. The encoded protein is CASIVGGSGTGELFF.

The genes are TRBV4-3 and TRBJ2-3; 10 nucleotides agree with TRBD2. Germline V gene data show CDR1 as LGHNA and CDR2 as YSLEER. Losses at the gene ends were 0 bases for V and 4 bases for J; bases not matched to a gene: 4. CDR3 length: 16 amino acids. CDR3 loop: CASSQDGAGGADTQYF. CDR3 nucleotides: TGCGCCAGCAGCCAAGATGGAGCGGGGGGGGCAGATACGCAGTATTTT.

This clonotype was counted only a few times. In DNA form, the CDR3 reads TGTGCCAGCAGTTTGGTTAGCGCGAACTCCTACAATGAGCAGTTCTTC. Amino acid sequence: CASSLVSANSYNEQFF. The chain couples TRBV27 to TRBJ2-1, with a weak D call TRBD2 (5 bases). Trimming removed 3 bases from V and 0 bases from J, with 12 bases in between. Germline values: CDR1 MNHEY, CDR2 SMNVEV (reference sequence). The length of the CDR3 is 16 residues.

Only a few counts were recorded for this clonotype. This chain connects TRBV14 to TRBJ2-3, with D unclear. Trimming removed 0 bases from V and 7 bases from J, with 5 bases in between. This CDR3 spans 12 amino acids. CDR1 and CDR2 from the germline V gene are SGHDN and FVKESK. The CDR3 DNA reads as TGTGCCAGCAGCCAAGAGGGTCATACGCAGTATTTT. Translating gives CASSQEGHTQYF. Combining the CDR3 with reference TRBV14 and TRBJ2-3 gives the whole variable domain EAGVTQFPSHSVIEKGQTVTLRCDPISGHDNLYWYRRVMGKEIKFLLHFVKESKQDESGMPNNRFLAERTGGTYSTLKVQPAELEDSGVYFCASSQEGHTQYFGPGTRLTVL.

In its sample, this clonotype was seen a few times. The chain recombines TRBV4-1 with TRBJ2-4, with D perhaps matching TRBD1 (6 bases). Per the germline V gene, CDR1 is MGHRA and CDR2 is YSYEKL. V was clipped by 1 base and J by 1 base, with 11 bases between them. This CDR3 is 16 amino acids long. The CDR3 here is CASSQVQGFAKNIQYF. The CDR3 nucleotides are TGCGCCAGCAGCCAAGTACAGGGTTTTGCCAAAAACATTCAGTACTTC.